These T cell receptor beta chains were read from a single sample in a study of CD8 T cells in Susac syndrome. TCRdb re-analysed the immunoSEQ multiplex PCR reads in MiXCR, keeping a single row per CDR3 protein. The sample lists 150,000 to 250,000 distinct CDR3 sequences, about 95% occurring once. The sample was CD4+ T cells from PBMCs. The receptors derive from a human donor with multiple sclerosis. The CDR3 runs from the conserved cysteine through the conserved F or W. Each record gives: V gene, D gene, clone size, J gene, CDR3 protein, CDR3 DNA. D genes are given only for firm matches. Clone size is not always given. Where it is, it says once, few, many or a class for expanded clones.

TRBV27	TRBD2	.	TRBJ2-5	CASSLRGGGETQYF	TGTGCCAGCAGTTTGCGGGGGGGCGGGGAGACCCAGTACTTC
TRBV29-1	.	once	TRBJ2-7	CSVYAWGSGEQYF	TGCAGCGTTTACGCGTGGGGGTCAGGCGAGCAGTACTTC
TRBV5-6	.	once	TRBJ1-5	CASSRRQDQQPQHF	TGTGCCAGCAGCCGCCGACAGGACCAACAGCCCCAGCATTTT
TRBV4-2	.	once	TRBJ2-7	CASSRNIAEPWDEQYF	TGTGCCAGCAGCCGGAATATAGCGGAGCCTTGGGACGAGCAGTACTTC
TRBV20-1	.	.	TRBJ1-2	CSARVAGYGYTF	TGCAGTGCTAGAGTGGCAGGCTATGGCTACACCTTC
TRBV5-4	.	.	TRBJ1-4	CASSRTSTNEKLFF	TGTGCCAGCAGCCGGACATCAACTAATGAAAAACTGTTTTTT
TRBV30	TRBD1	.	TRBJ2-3	CAWSATGADTQYF	TGTGCCTGGAGCGCGACAGGGGCGGATACGCAGTATTTT
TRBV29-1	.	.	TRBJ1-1	CSVVRPRSTEAFF	TGCAGCGTTGTCCGGCCCAGGAGCACTGAAGCTTTCTTT
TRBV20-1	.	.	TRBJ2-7	CSARRQGIDEQYF	TGCAGTGCTAGAAGGCAGGGTATCGACGAGCAGTACTTC
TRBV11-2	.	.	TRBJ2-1	CASSPGRDSLGEAEQFF	TGTGCCAGCAGCCCCGGCAGGGACTCCTTAGGGGAGGCTGAGCAGTTCTTC
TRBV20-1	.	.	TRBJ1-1	CSALPPADTEAFF	TGCAGTGCTCTACCCCCAGCGGACACTGAAGCTTTCTTT
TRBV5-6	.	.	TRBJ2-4	CASSSVDQSRDIQYF	TGTGCCAGCAGCTCCGTAGACCAATCGCGAGACATTCAGTACTTC
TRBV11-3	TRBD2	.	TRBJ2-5	CASSLGGRDQETQYF	TGTGCCAGCAGCTTAGGCGGGAGGGACCAAGAGACCCAGTACTTC
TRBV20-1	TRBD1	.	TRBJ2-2	CSAYRSQGATGELFF	TGCAGTGCTTACCGATCTCAGGGGGCGACCGGGGAGCTGTTTTTT
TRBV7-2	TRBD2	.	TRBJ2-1	CASGSKPGLASNEQFF	TGTGCCAGCGGCTCGAAACCGGGACTAGCCAGCAATGAGCAGTTCTTC
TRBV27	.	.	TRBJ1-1	CASSLHWNTEAFF	TGTGCCAGCAGTTTACACTGGAACACTGAAGCTTTCTTT
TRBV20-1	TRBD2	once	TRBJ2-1	CSAPQPAGGLNEQFF	TGCAGTGCCCCCCAACCAGCGGGGGGGCTGAATGAGCAGTTCTTC
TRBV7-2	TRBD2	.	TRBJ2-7	CASSRGASGTTYEQYF	TGTGCCAGCAGCCGGGGGGCTAGCGGGACTACCTACGAGCAGTACTTC
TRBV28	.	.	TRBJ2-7	CASSLGLPRGEQYF	TGTGCCAGCAGTTTGGGACTGCCAAGGGGCGAGCAGTACTTC
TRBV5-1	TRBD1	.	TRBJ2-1	CASSLLGRGQGHNEQFF	TGCGCCAGCAGCTTGTTGGGGCGGGGACAGGGGCACAATGAGCAGTTCTTC
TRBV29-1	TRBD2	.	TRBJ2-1	CSASTSGNEQFF	TGCAGCGCCTCGACTAGCGGCAATGAGCAGTTCTTC
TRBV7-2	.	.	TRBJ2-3	CASSFGARRDTQYF	TGTGCCAGCAGCTTCGGGGCCCGCCGGGATACGCAGTATTTT
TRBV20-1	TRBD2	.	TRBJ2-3	CSAPLAGYTDTQYF	TGCAGTGCCCCCCTAGCGGGATACACAGATACGCAGTATTTT
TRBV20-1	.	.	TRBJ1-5	CSAKPAANQPQHF	TGCAGTGCCAAACCGGCAGCCAATCAGCCCCAGCATTTT
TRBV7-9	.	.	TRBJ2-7	CASSSSHRVEQYF	TGTGCCAGCAGCTCCTCTCACAGGGTAGAGCAGTACTTC
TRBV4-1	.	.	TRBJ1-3	CASSPTGYGNTIYF	TGCGCCAGCAGCCCTACAGGGTATGGAAACACCATATATTTT